The 14 T cell receptor beta chains reported below all come from one sample, sequenced in a study of beta chain features in type 1 diabetes. Investigators reverse transcribed all isolated RNA, so they sequenced expressed TCRB transcripts. Repertoires were generated with immunoSEQ multiplex PCR, while TCRdb's copy carries only in-frame clones and drops some. The sample shows about 340,000 clones, around 8% of them seen only once. The sample consisted of central memory CD4+ T cells from blood. These receptors came from a young woman in good health.

Concerning this clone itself: A far larger clone differs by one base, so this is likely a read error. This CDR3 is also generated by other DNA sequences in the sample. This chain uses TRBV5-4 with TRBJ2-3; 11 bases fit TRBD1. The CDR3 covers 14 residues. Germline V gene data show CDR1 as SGHNT and CDR2 as YYREEE (reference sequence). The CDR3 loop reads CASSQGQGADTQYF. The DNA of the CDR3 is TGCGCCAGCAGCCAGGGACAGGGGGCAGATACGCAGTATTTT.

This clone was seen only a few times. The J gene is TRBJ2-2, the V gene TRBV15, with 8 bases matching TRBD1. V lost 2 bases to trimming and J lost 1 base; unmatched junction nucleotides: 3. Germline assignment: CDR1 LNHNV and CDR2 YYDKDF (reference sequence). The CDR3 spans 16 residues. CDR3 sequence: CATSRTDRGNTGELFF. CDR3 bases: TGTGCCACCAGCAGAACCGACAGGGGGAACACCGGGGAGCTGTTTTTT.

The sample holds a few counts of this clone. The chain joins TRBV6-5 to TRBJ2-7; D remains unclear. The V gene lost 2 bases and the J gene lost 3 bases, with 11 bases spanning the gap. This CDR3 has 14 residues. Germline loops: CDR1 MNHEY, CDR2 SVGAGI. This CDR3 is CASSYTGRDYEQYF. The CDR3 region has the DNA TGTGCCAGCAGTTACACTGGACGAGACTACGAGCAGTACTTC.

This clone was observed at least ten times. The gene calls are TRBV10-3 and TRBJ2-1; D possibly corresponds to TRBD1 (6 bases). V was trimmed by 1 base and J by 5 bases, leaving 18 bases between them. CDR1 and CDR2 (germline): ENHRY, SYGVKD. This CDR3 spans 17 amino acids. In DNA, the CDR3 is TGTGCCATCAGTGAGTTAACAGGGTCCGCGATCAACAATGAGCAGTTCTTC. This gives the protein CAISELTGSAINNEQFF.

This clone was detected only a few times. The chain has TRBV5-1 and TRBJ2-4; tentative D call: TRBD1 (5 bases). V was pared by 3 bases and J by 0 bases, with 7 bases between. The CDR3 has 14 amino acids. Germline loops: CDR1 SGHRS, CDR2 YFSETQ. The CDR3 loop reads CASSSGQAKNIQYF. The CDR3, as DNA: TGCGCCAGCAGCTCTGGACAAGCCAAAAACATTCAGTACTTC.

This clone was counted only a few times. This rearrangement joins TRBV7-2 to TRBJ2-7, with D possibly TRBD1 on 5 matching bases. V was cut by 4 bases and J by 2 bases, with 15 bases left in between. The CDR3 length is 15 residues. CDR1 and CDR2 (germline): SGHTA, FQGNSA. CDR3: CASSYGHRTTYEQYF. CDR3 DNA sequence: TGTGCCAGCAGCTACGGACACCGAACAACCTACGAGCAGTACTTC.

This clone has ten or more counts. V gene TRBV18 combines with J gene TRBJ2-1; D might be TRBD2 (5 bases). CDR3 length: 14 amino acids. The germline V gene has CDR1 KGHSH and CDR2 LQKENI. V lost 3 bases and J lost 8, with 14 bases in between. DNA for the CDR3: TGTGCCAGCTCACCTCGGCTAGAGGGCGATGAGCAGTTCTTC. Protein sequence: CASSPRLEGDEQFF.

This clone was seen a handful of times. This rearrangement joins TRBV29-1 to TRBJ2-1; D is possibly TRBD2 (5 bases). The CDR3 covers 15 residues. Trimming stripped 5 bases from V and 0 bases from J, with 14 bases between. CDR1 and CDR2 from the germline V gene are SQVTM and ANQGSEA. The CDR3 is CSVRTGLSSYNEQFF. In nucleotides, the CDR3 is TGCAGCGTTAGGACGGGATTAAGCTCCTACAATGAGCAGTTCTTC.

This clone was seen a handful of times. The CDR3 loop is CASRRGTGGDGQPQHF. DNA of the CDR3: TGTGCCAGCAGGCGAGGGACAGGGGGCGATGGACAGCCCCAGCATTTT. V and J are TRBV27 and TRBJ1-5; the match to TRBD1 covers 12 bases. CDR1 MNHEY and CDR2 SMNVEV come from the germline V gene (reference sequence). The CDR3 extends over 16 amino acids. Trimming took 6 bases from V and 7 from J; bases not matched to a gene: 10.

The chain uses TRBV7-3 and TRBJ1-5; D may be TRBD1 (5 bases). Trimming stripped 2 bases from V and 7 bases from J, with 9 bases between. Germline loops: CDR1 SGHTA, CDR2 FQGTGA. The CDR3 sequence is 13 residues long. The CDR3 here is CASSLSRGQPQHF. CDR3 coding DNA: TGTGCCAGCAGCTTATCAAGGGGCCAGCCCCAGCATTTT.

This clone turned up a few times. The chain combines TRBV4-3 with TRBJ1-2; D perhaps matches TRBD1 (6 bases). The V gene lost 4 bases and the J gene lost 3 bases, with 12 bases spanning the gap. Germline V gene data show CDR1 as LGHNA and CDR2 as YSLEER. This CDR3 comprises 14 residues. CDR3 loop: CASSPLGADYGYTF. DNA for the CDR3: TGCGCCAGCAGCCCCCTGGGGGCGGACTATGGCTACACCTTC.

This clone was observed a handful of times. This rearrangement joins TRBV7-2 to TRBJ2-6, with 9 positions matching TRBD1. With 4 bases clipped from V and 18 bases from J, the junction kept 16 bases outside the gene matches. The germline gives CDR1 SGHTA, CDR2 FQGNSA. The CDR3 runs 15 residues. CDR3 nucleotides: TGTGCCAGCAGCTCAGGGGGAGACAGGGGGATGATACCGACTTTC. It translates to CASSSGGDRGMIPTF.

J is TRBJ2-1 and V is TRBV10-3; 8 bases line up with TRBD2. Germline CDR1 ENHRY, CDR2 SYGVKD. After removal of 7 bases from V and 7 bases from J, the junction contained 3 bases not matched to a gene. The CDR3 loop spans 12 amino acids. The CDR3 DNA is TGTGCCATCAACAGCGGGAGAAATGAGCAGTTCTTC. It yields the protein CAINSGRNEQFF.

This clone showed up many times. This chain connects TRBV21-1 to TRBJ2-1; the tabulated D call, TRBD2, remains unverified against the DNA. TRBV21-1 is shown as a pseudogene. The CDR3 runs 15 residues. The CDR3 sequence is CASSGGLAGYNEQFF. The CDR3 region has the DNA TGTGCCAGCAGCGGGGGACTAGCGGGATACAATGAGCAGTTCTTC.